These 27 T cell receptor beta chains originate from one sample sequenced in a study of T cell repertoires in cytomegalovirus infection. TCRdb ran MiXCR on the reads and lists one entry per CDR3 protein. Here the sample spans approximately 250,000 distinct CDR3 sequences, approximately 8.3% being singletons. The sequencing input was PBMCs. All receptors come from a human donor in good health (CMV status not recorded). Some clones in this sample may be carry-over from other donors' samples.

In this sample, this clonotype turned up many times. The chain recombines TRBV12-3 or TRBV12-4 with TRBJ1-3; D uncertain. The V and J ends lost 8 bases and 0 bases respectively, with 14 bases between them. This CDR3 is 15 amino acids long. CDR3 in amino acids: CASLRVRLSGNTIYF. DNA for the CDR3: TGTGCCAGCTTGAGGGTACGGCTCTCTGGAAACACCATATATTTT.

This clonotype came up many times. J is TRBJ2-5 and V is TRBV6-6; TRBD1 matches at 7 bases. V was clipped by 2 bases and J by 4 bases; unmatched bases: 4. The CDR3 spans 14 residues. Per the germline V gene, CDR1 is MNHNY and CDR2 is SVGAGI (reference sequence). CDR3 protein: CASSYPGQPETQYF. The CDR3 DNA follows: TGTGCCAGCAGTTACCCGGGACAGCCAGAGACCCAGTACTTC.

This clonotype was recorded once. A much larger clone lies one base from this, so it may be a read error. The chain combines TRBV5-4 with TRBJ2-7, with 10 bases matching TRBD2. The CDR3 spans 15 residues. Trimming took 4 bases from V and 4 from J; bases not matched to a gene: 8. In germline, CDR1 is SGHNT, CDR2 YYREEE (reference sequence). The CDR3 loop is CASSVPTSGVYEQYF. The DNA for the CDR3 is TGTGCCAGCAGCGTTCCTACTAGCGGGGTTTACGAGCAGTACTTC.

V usage is TRBV29-1 and J usage is TRBJ1-4; TRBD1 aligns across 11 bases. CDR1 is SQVTM, CDR2 ANQGSEA, per germline. The CDR3 is 12 residues long. Unmatched junction bases numbered 2, after V lost 7 bases and J lost 7 bases. In DNA, the CDR3 is TGCAGCGCCGGGACAGGGGGTGAAAAACTGTTTTTT. This codes for CSAGTGGEKLFF.

This chain links TRBV6-2 or TRBV6-3 with TRBJ1-1; tentative D call: TRBD1 (6 bases). The CDR3 is made up of 14 amino acids. Trimming shortened V by 4 bases and J by 5 bases, and 14 bases separated the two germline ends. The germline CDR1 and CDR2 sequences are MNHEY and SVGEGT. DNA for the CDR3: TGTGCCAGCAGTTTACAGGGCCCGGATACTGAAGCTTTCTTT. Translated: CASSLQGPDTEAFF.

This clonotype showed up just a few times. This chain connects TRBV11-2 to TRBJ1-1; D call uncertain. The V end lost 3 bases, the J end lost 6 bases, and 11 bases lay between the germline ends. From germline, CDR1 is SGHAT and CDR2 FQNNGV. The CDR3 has 13 residues. The CDR3: CASSFSGFSEAFF. CDR3 nucleotide sequence: TGTGCCAGCAGCTTTTCGGGGTTCTCTGAAGCTTTCTTT.

This clonotype appeared many times. The rearrangement uses TRBV28 and TRBJ1-2, with D hard to call. From germline, CDR1 is MDHEN and CDR2 SYDVKM. Trimming left V 8 bases short and J 2 bases short, with 6 bases between. This CDR3 region has 11 residues. CDR3 protein: CASQKNYGYTF. For the CDR3, the DNA is TGTGCCAGCCAGAAGAACTATGGCTACACCTTC.

This clonotype was seen many times. This chain uses TRBV28 with TRBJ2-1, with a tentative D call TRBD2 (6 bases). The length of the CDR3 is 15 residues. The germline V gene encodes CDR1 MDHEN and CDR2 SYDVKM. Trimming took off 7 bases at V and 7 bases at J, with 20 bases between the two ends. In DNA, the CDR3 is TGTGCCAGCAAGATGGGGGGTTATACTTTAAATGAGCAGTTCTTC. This encodes CASKMGGYTLNEQFF.

This clonotype occurred a few times. The V and J genes are TRBV20-1 and TRBJ2-2, with 8 bases aligning to TRBD2. The germline gives CDR1 DFQATT, CDR2 SNEGSKA (reference sequence). Trimming removed 2 bases from V and 2 bases from J; junction bases left unmatched: 10. The CDR3 has 17 residues. The CDR3 region is CSARSGSGPINTGELFF. CDR3 coding DNA: TGCAGTGCTAGAAGCGGGAGTGGACCAATTAACACCGGGGAGCTGTTTTTT.

The chain is built from TRBV18 and TRBJ1-4; D is possibly TRBD1 (6 bases). Germline values: CDR1 KGHSH, CDR2 LQKENI. V was clipped by 6 bases and J by 5 bases, with 19 bases between them. The CDR3 extends over 16 amino acids. The DNA of the CDR3 is TGTGCCAGCTCCCGGACAGCCTCCCTGACGAATGAAAAACTGTTTTTT. It encodes CASSRTASLTNEKLFF. Together with reference TRBV18 and TRBJ1-4, the CDR3 gives the full variable domain: NAGVMQNPRHLVRRRGQEARLRCSPMKGHSHVYWYRQLPEEGLKFMVYLQKENIIDESGMPKERFSAEFPKEGPSILRIQQVVRGDSAAYFCASSRTASLTNEKLFFGSGTQLSVL.

This clonotype came up a few times. The V and J genes are TRBV6-2 or TRBV6-3 and TRBJ1-1; D unclear. The germline gives CDR1 MNHEY, CDR2 SVGEGT. The CDR3 loop spans 13 amino acids. The V and J ends lost 7 bases and 4 bases respectively, with 13 bases between them. The CDR3 is CASIKKALTEAFF. In DNA form, the CDR3 reads TGTGCCAGCATCAAAAAGGCGCTCACTGAAGCTTTCTTT.

Only a few counts were recorded for this clonotype. V and J are TRBV5-1 and TRBJ1-1; TRBD1 might be the D (6 bases). Germline V CDR1 and CDR2: SGHRS, YFSETQ. The length of the CDR3 is 14 residues. V dropped 4 bases and J dropped 5 bases, with 15 bases sitting between them. This CDR3 reads CASSAQGTLTEAFF. CDR3 coding DNA: TGCGCCAGCAGCGCCCAGGGGACGTTAACTGAAGCTTTCTTT.

The sample holds many counts of this clonotype. The chain couples TRBV12-3 or TRBV12-4 to TRBJ2-5; D might be TRBD1 (6 bases). The CDR3 extends over 13 amino acids. The V gene lost 5 bases and the J gene lost 3 bases, with 10 bases spanning the gap. The CDR3 spells CASSGRGEETQYF. The CDR3 DNA follows: TGTGCCAGCAGTGGCAGGGGTGAAGAGACCCAGTACTTC.

This chain uses TRBV12-3 or TRBV12-4 with TRBJ2-2, with D possibly being TRBD2 (5 bases). The CDR3 covers 14 residues. V was pared by 6 bases and J by 5 bases, with 13 bases between. The CDR3 sequence: CASRERALTGELFF. DNA for the CDR3: TGTGCCAGCAGGGAGAGGGCCTTAACCGGGGAGCTGTTTTTT.

This clonotype has ten or more counts. V and J are TRBV19 and TRBJ1-2; TRBD1 is a possible D gene (6 bases). Germline values: CDR1 LNHDA, CDR2 SQIVND (reference sequence). There are 13 residues in the CDR3. Trimming left V 3 bases short and J 4 bases short, with 9 bases between. The CDR3 protein is CASSIDRSYGYTF. The CDR3 DNA is TGTGCCAGTAGTATTGACAGGAGCTATGGCTACACCTTC.

This clonotype was detected ten times or more. The CDR3 nucleotides are TGTGCCAGCAGTCCCCCCCTAGGCCTCCAAGAGACCCAGTACTTC. Translation gives CASSPPLGLQETQYF. The V and J genes are TRBV12-3 or TRBV12-4 and TRBJ2-5; the D is unclear. The CDR3 contains 15 residues. Trimming shortened V by 5 bases and J by 1 base, and 14 bases separated the two germline ends.

This clonotype was counted many times. J is TRBJ2-1 and V is TRBV7-3, with TRBD2 identical over 7 bases. The J segment lost 6 bases and the V segment lost 5 bases, leaving 7 bases of the junction unmatched. Per the germline V gene, CDR1 is SGHTA and CDR2 is FQGTGA. The CDR3 covers 14 residues. CDR3 sequence: CASSPWEGSNEQFF. CDR3 sequence (DNA): TGTGCCAGCAGCCCCTGGGAGGGCTCCAATGAGCAGTTCTTC.

The chain is built from TRBV4-3 and TRBJ2-3; D is unclear. The CDR3 spans 13 residues. Germline assignment: CDR1 LGHNA and CDR2 YSLEER. V was clipped by 2 bases and J by 6 bases, with 9 bases between them. The DNA for the CDR3 is TGCGCCAGCAGCCAACTGACCTCCGATACGCAGTATTTT. It yields the protein CASSQLTSDTQYF.

This clonotype has a handful of counts. The genes are TRBV19 and TRBJ2-7; 13 nucleotides match TRBD2. CDR1 is LNHDA, CDR2 SQIVND, per germline (reference sequence). The CDR3 consists of 14 residues. Trimming at V came to 5 bases and at J to 4 bases, leaving 2 bases not matched to a gene. The CDR3 coding sequence is TGTGCCAGTAGTTCGGGACTAGCGGGGTACGAGCAGTACTTC. This gives the protein CASSSGLAGYEQYF.

The sample holds a few counts of this clonotype. The rearrangement uses TRBV5-1 and TRBJ1-1, with D tentatively TRBD1 (6 bases). V lost 7 bases and J lost 0, with 10 bases in between. Germline V gene sequence: CDR1 SGHRS, CDR2 YFSETQ. This CDR3 has 13 residues. The CDR3 is CASAGQLNTEAFF. As DNA, the CDR3 is TGCGCCAGCGCCGGACAGCTGAACACTGAAGCTTTCTTT.

Many counts were recorded for this clonotype. This chain links TRBV5-4 with TRBJ1-2, with unresolved D. In germline, CDR1 is SGHNT, CDR2 YYREEE (reference sequence). With 0 bases removed from V and 2 bases from J, the gap between germline ends came to 8 bases. The CDR3 is 14 amino acids. The CDR3 bases are TGTGCCAGCAGCTTGGGCAACTTCAACTATGGCTACACCTTC. It encodes CASSLGNFNYGYTF.

This clonotype occurred many times. The rearrangement links TRBV27 to TRBJ2-1; 9 nucleotides match TRBD2. Germline V gene sequence: CDR1 MNHEY, CDR2 SMNVEV (reference sequence). V lost 5 bases and J lost 4; bases outside the gene matches: 15. This CDR3 spans 18 amino acids. CDR3 amino acids: CASSPPTPGLATYNEQFF. DNA of the CDR3: TGTGCCAGCAGTCCGCCCACGCCGGGACTAGCTACTTACAATGAGCAGTTCTTC.

This clonotype was found a few times. This chain joins TRBV28 and TRBJ2-5, with D possibly being TRBD2 (7 bases). CDR3 length: 15 amino acids. The V end was cut by 3 bases, the J end by 5 bases, with 16 bases between. Germline values: CDR1 MDHEN, CDR2 SYDVKM. The CDR3 region is CASSFGSGGQETQYF. The DNA of the CDR3 is TGTGCCAGCAGTTTCGGGTCGGGGGGCCAGGAGACCCAGTACTTC.

This clonotype occurred a few times. The V and J genes are TRBV12-3 or TRBV12-4 and TRBJ1-1, with a weak D call TRBD1 (6 bases). CDR3 length: 12 amino acids. Trimming left V 5 bases short and J 8 bases short, with 12 bases between. The CDR3 region is CASSPSTGEAFF. DNA for the CDR3: TGTGCCAGCAGTCCCTCGACAGGAGAAGCTTTCTTT.

On this clonotype itself: This may be a read error, as it is one base from a much larger clone. The V call is TRBV18, the J call TRBJ2-1; 9 positions agree with TRBD2. Germline CDR1 KGHSH, CDR2 LQKENI. The V and J ends lost 4 bases and 12 bases, in that order; junction bases with no gene match: 16. CDR3 length: 16 amino acids. For the CDR3, the DNA is TGTGCCAGCTCACAATTAGCGGGGGCCCCTGAGGCGGGGCAGTTCTTC. This sequence encodes CASSQLAGAPEAGQFF.

This clonotype has at least ten counts. V and J are TRBV12-3 or TRBV12-4 and TRBJ2-1; 9 positions agree with TRBD2. CDR3 size: 15 residues. Trimming removed 3 bases from V and 11 bases from J; junction bases left unmatched: 11. CDR3 sequence reads: CASSFRETSGLKQFF. The CDR3 DNA follows: TGTGCCAGCAGTTTCCGGGAAACTAGCGGGTTAAAGCAGTTCTTC.

This clonotype was seen repeatedly, ten times or more. The chain uses TRBV7-2 and TRBJ1-2; D remains unclear. In germline, CDR1 is SGHTA, CDR2 FQGNSA. The V gene lost 5 bases and the J gene lost 4 bases, with 11 bases spanning the gap. CDR3 size: 13 residues. Here the CDR3 reads CASSPLASYGYTF. As DNA, the CDR3 is TGTGCCAGCAGCCCCCTCGCGAGCTATGGCTACACCTTC.